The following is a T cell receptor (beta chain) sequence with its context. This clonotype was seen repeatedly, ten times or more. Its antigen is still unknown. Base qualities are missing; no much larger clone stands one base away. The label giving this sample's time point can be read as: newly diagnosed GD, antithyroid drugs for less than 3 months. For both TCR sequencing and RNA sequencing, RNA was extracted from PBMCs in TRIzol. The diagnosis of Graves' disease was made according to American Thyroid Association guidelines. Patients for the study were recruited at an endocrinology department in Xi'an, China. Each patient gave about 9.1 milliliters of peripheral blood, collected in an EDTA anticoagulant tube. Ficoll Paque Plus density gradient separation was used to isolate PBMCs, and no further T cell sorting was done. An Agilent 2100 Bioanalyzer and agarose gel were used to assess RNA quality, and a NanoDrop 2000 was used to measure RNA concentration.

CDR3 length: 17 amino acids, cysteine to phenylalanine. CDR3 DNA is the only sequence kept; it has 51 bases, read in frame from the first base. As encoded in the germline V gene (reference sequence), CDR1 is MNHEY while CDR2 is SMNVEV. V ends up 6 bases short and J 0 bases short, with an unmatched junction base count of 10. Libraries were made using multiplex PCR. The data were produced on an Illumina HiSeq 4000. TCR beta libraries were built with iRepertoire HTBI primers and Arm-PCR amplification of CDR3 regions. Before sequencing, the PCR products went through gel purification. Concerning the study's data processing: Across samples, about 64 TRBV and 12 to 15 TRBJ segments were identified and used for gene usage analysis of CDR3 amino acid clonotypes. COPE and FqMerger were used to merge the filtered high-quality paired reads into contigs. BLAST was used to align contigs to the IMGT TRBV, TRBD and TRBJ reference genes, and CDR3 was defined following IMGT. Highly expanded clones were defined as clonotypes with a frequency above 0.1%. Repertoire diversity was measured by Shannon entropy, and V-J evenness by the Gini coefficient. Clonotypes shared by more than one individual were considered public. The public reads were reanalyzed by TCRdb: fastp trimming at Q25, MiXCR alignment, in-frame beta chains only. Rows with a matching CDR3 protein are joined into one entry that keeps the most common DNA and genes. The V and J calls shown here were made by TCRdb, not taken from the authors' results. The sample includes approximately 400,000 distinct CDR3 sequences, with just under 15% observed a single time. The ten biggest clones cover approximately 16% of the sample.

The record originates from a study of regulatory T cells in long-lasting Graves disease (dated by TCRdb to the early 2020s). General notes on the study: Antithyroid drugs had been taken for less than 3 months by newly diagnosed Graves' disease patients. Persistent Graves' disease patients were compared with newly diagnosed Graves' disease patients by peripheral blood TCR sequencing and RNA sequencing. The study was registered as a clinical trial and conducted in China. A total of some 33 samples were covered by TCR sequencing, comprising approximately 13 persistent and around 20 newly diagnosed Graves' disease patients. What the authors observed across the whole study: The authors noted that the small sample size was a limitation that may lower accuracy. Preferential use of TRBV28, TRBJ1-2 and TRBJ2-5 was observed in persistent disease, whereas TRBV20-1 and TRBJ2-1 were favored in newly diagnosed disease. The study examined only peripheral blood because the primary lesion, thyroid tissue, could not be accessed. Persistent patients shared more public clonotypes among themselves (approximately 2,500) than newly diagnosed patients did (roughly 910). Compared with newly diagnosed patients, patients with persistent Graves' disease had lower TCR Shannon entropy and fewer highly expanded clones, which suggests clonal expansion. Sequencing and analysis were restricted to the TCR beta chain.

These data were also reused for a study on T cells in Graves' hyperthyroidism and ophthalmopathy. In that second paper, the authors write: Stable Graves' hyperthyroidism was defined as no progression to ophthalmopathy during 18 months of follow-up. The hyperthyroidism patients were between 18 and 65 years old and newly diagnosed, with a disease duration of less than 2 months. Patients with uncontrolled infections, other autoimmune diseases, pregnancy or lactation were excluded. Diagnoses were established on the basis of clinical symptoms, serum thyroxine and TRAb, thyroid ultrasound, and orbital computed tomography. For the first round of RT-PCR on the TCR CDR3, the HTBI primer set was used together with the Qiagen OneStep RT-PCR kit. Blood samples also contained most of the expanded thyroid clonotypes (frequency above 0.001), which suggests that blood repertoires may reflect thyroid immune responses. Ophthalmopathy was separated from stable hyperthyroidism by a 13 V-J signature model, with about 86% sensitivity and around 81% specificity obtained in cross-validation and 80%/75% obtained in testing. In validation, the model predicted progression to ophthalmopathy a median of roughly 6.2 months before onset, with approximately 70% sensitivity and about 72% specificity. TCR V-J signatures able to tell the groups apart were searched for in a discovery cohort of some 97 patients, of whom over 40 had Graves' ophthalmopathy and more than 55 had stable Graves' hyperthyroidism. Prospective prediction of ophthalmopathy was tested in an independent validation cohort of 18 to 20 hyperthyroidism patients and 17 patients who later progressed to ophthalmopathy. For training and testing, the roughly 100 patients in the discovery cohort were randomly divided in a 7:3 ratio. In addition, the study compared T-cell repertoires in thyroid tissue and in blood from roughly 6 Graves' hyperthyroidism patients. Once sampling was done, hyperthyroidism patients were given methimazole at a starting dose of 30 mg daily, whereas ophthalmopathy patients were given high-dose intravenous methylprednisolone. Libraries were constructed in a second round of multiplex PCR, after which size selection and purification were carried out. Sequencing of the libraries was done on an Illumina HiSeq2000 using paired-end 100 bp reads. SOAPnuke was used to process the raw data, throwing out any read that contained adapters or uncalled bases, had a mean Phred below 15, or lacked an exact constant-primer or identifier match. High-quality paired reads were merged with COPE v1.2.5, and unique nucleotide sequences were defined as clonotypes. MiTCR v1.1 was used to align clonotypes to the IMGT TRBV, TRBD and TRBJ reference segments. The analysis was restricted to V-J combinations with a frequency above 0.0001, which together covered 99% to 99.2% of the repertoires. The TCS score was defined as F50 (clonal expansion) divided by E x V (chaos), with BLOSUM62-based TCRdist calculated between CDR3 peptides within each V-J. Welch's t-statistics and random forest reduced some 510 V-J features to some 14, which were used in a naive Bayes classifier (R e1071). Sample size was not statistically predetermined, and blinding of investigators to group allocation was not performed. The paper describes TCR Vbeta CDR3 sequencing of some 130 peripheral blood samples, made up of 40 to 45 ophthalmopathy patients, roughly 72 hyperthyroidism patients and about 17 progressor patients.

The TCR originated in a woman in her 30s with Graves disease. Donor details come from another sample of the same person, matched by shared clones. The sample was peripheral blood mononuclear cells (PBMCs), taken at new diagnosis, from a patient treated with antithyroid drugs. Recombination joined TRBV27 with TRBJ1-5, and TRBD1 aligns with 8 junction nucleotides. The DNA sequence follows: TGTGCCAGCAGCCCGGACAGGGAGACTTATAGCAATCAGCCCCAGCATTTT. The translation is CASSPDRETYSNQPQHF.